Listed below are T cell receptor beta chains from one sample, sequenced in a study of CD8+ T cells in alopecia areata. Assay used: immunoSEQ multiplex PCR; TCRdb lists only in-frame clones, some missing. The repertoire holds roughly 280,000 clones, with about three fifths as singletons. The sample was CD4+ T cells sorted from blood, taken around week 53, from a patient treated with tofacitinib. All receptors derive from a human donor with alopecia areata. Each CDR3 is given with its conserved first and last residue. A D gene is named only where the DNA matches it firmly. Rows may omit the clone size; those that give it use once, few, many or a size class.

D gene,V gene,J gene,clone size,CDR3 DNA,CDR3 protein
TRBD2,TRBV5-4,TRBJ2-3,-,TGTGCCAGCAGCCCCGGGGGGGGCACAGATACGCAGTATTTT,CASSPGGGTDTQYF
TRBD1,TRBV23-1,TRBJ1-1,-,TGCGCCAGCAGTCAAGGGCAGGGGGACCCTAGAGCTTTCTTT,CASSQGQGDPRAFF
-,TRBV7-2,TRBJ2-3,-,TGTGCCAGCAGCTTAGCGGGGGGCGTGGTGGATACGCAGTATTTT,CASSLAGGVVDTQYF
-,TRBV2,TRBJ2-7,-,TGTGCCAGCAGTGAACAAGGGGTGTACGAGCAGTACTTC,CASSEQGVYEQYF
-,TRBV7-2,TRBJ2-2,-,TGTGCCAGCAGCTTCACAGGGAGGAACACCGGGGAGCTGTTTTTT,CASSFTGRNTGELFF
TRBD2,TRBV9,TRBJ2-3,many,TGTGCCAGCAGCCCCCGGGGCCTAGCGGGAGGCACAGATACGCAGTATTTT,CASSPRGLAGGTDTQYF
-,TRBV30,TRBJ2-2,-,TGTGCCTGGAGTCTGGGGGTGAACACCGGGGAGCTGTTTTTT,CAWSLGVNTGELFF
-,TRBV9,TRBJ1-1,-,TGTGCCAGCAGCGTAGCAGAGAACACTGAAGCTTTCTTT,CASSVAENTEAFF
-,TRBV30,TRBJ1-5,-,TGTGCCTGGAGTCACCTTACTTCCGGGACCCGCAATCAGCCCCAGCATTTT,CAWSHLTSGTRNQPQHF
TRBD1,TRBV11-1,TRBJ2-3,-,TGTGCCAGCAGCTGGGACAGGGAGTTCACAGATACGCAGTATTTT,CASSWDREFTDTQYF
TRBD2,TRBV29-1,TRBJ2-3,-,TGCAGCGCGCATAGCGGGGGCGCAGATACGCAGTATTTT,CSAHSGGADTQYF
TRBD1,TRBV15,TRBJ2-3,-,TGTGCCACCAGCAGAGGTAGGGACAGAGACACAGATACGCAGTATTTT,CATSRGRDRDTDTQYF
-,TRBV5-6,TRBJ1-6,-,TGTGCCAGCAGTCCTACCCAGGGACGGAATTCACCCCTCCACTTT,CASSPTQGRNSPLHF
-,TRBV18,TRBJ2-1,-,TGTGCCAGCTCATCAGCCGGGACCCCGTCCTACAATGAGCAGTTCTTC,CASSSAGTPSYNEQFF
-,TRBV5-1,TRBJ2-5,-,TGCGCCAGCAGCGCTCTCGGGACCCCTCGGGAGACCCAGTACTTC,CASSALGTPRETQYF
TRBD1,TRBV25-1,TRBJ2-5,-,TGTGCCAGCAGTGAAGGGACAGGAAGCCAAGAGACCCAGTACTTC,CASSEGTGSQETQYF
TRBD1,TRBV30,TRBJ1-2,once,TGTGCCTGGAGTGTTACAGGGGGCGCGCGGGATGGCTACACCTTC,CAWSVTGGARDGYTF
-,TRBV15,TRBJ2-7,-,TGTGCCACCAGCAGAGTACCGGACGGGTACGAGCAGTACTTC,CATSRVPDGYEQYF
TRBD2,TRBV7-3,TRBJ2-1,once,TGTGCCAGCAGCTTAAGTAGCGGGCGATCCTACAATGAGCAGTTCTTC,CASSLSSGRSYNEQFF
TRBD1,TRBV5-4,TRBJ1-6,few,TGTGCCAGCAGCCCGGACAGGGCGAGTAATTCACCCCTCCACTTT,CASSPDRASNSPLHF
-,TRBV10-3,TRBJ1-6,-,TGTGCCATCAAGGAGGCCGCGCAGGGGAGTTCACCCCTCCACTTT,CAIKEAAQGSSPLHF
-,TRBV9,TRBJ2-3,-,TGTGCCAGCAGCGTAGGGGATACGCAGTATTTT,CASSVGDTQYF
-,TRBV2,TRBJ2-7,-,TGTGCCAGCAGTGGGAAGGGCTACGAGCAGTACTTC,CASSGKGYEQYF
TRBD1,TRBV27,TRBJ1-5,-,TGTGCCAGCAGTACCGGGACAGGGACGGCCTCGGGAAATCAGCCCCAGCATTTT,CASSTGTGTASGNQPQHF
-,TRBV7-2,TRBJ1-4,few,TGTGCCAGCAGCCCCGGGGATGAAAAACTGTTTTTT,CASSPGDEKLFF
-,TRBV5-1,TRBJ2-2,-,TGCGCCAGCACCCTGAGCAACACCGGGGAGCTGTTTTTT,CASTLSNTGELFF
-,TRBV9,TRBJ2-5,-,TGTGCCAGCAGCCCTGGTGGGGGGCGAGTTCAAGAGACCCAGTACTTC,CASSPGGGRVQETQYF
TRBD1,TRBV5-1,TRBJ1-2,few,TGCGCCAGCAGCAAGGGACAGGGCTACAACTATGGCTACACCTTC,CASSKGQGYNYGYTF
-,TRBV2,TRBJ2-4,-,TGTGCCAGCAGTGAAGTCGCAGAATGGTACTTC,CASSEVAEWYF
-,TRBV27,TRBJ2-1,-,TGTGCCAGCTACCCACGGAGACAGAGTAACAATGAGCAGTTCTTC,CASYPRRQSNNEQFF
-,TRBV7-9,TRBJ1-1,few,TGTGCCAGCAGCCTGATGCTCCTCGCTGAAGCTTTCTTT,CASSLMLLAEAFF
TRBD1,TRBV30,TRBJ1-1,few,TGTGCCTGCCCCAGGACAGGGGGCACTGAAGCTTTCTTT,CACPRTGGTEAFF
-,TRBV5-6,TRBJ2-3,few,TGTGCCAGCAGTCAGGCAGATACGCAGTATTTT,CASSQADTQYF
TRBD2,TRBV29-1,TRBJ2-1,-,TGCAGCGGAATAGGACTAGGTGTATTGAATGAGCAGTTCTTC,CSGIGLGVLNEQFF
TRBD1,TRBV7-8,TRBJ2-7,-,TGTGCCAGCAGCTCCCGGACAGGGGCGTACGAGCAGTACTTC,CASSSRTGAYEQYF
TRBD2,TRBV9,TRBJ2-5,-,TGTGCCAGCAGCAACGGACTAGGCTCAGAGACCCAGTACTTC,CASSNGLGSETQYF
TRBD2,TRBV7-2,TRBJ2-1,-,TGTGCCAGCAGCTTAGAGTCTCTAGCGGGGGCTCCGCAGTTCTTC,CASSLESLAGAPQFF
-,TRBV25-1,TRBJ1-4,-,TGTGCCAGCAGTGAAGGCCAGCCAAATGAAAAACTGTTTTTT,CASSEGQPNEKLFF
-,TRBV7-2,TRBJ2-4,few,TGTGCCAGCAGCTTCTGGGGGCTTAAGAGGGGCAAAAACATTCAGTACTTC,CASSFWGLKRGKNIQYF